This T cell receptor (beta chain) emerged from a study of chronic HIV infection and antiretroviral therapy. This clonotype was recorded many times. TCRdb ran MiXCR on the 5' RACE reads and lists one entry per CDR3 protein. The sample holds about 38,000 distinct CDR3 sequences; about 8.1% are singletons and the top ten take roughly 2.6%. V shed 6 bases and J shed 6 bases, with 17 bases lying between them. The germline CDR1 and CDR2 sequences are MNHEY and SMNVEV (reference sequence). The CDR3 contains 14 residues. Sequencing was done on a sample of peripheral blood. The receptor was derived from an adult who had HIV and had not received antiretroviral therapy, or was an uninfected healthy control (not recorded which). The V and J genes are TRBV27 and TRBJ1-1, with D unclear. Here the CDR3 reads CASRSGDAGSEAFF. The CDR3 DNA is TGTGCCAGCAGGTCCGGAGACGCAGGCTCTGAAGCTTTCTTT.